The T cell receptor beta chain described here comes from a study of blood T cell repertoires in COVID-19. The repertoire was sequenced with immunoSEQ multiplex PCR; TCRdb's copy has only in-frame clones and lacks some. This sample has about 340,000 clones, with 75% to 90% found just once. What was sequenced was peripheral blood. This TCR came from a woman between 55 and 75 years old with COVID-19, enrolled during active disease.

CDR3 sequence reads: CASSQEGGQGAVGYGYTF. In nucleotides, the CDR3 is TGCGCCAGCAGCCAAGAGGGGGGACAGGGGGCAGTCGGCTATGGCTACACCTTC. The chain carries TRBV4-3 and TRBJ1-2; 12 nucleotides match TRBD1. CDR1 LGHNA and CDR2 YSLEER come from the germline V gene. J lost 4 bases, V lost 0 bases, and 9 bases had no gene match. This CDR3 region has 18 residues.